This T cell receptor beta chain was documented in a study of blood T cell repertoires in COVID-19. Study context: COVID-19 samples from acute and convalescent phases originated in the United States, Italy and Spain. Sample material is recorded as cDNA or gDNA derived from T cells, B-cell-depleted T cells, or PBMCs.

Individuals aged about 18 to 89 years were recruited from 24 US areas. Donors were grouped by their self-reported clinical history. The V and J ends lost 0 bases and 9 bases respectively, with 10 bases between them. The CDR3 runs to 13 residues. CDR1 and CDR2 from the germline V gene are SGHRS and YFSETQ. The table came from immunoSEQ multiplex PCR; TCRdb's copy has only in-frame clones and leaves some out. Of about 430,000 clones listed, around nine tenths were seen once; the top ten hold 1.4%. This chain links TRBV5-1 with TRBJ2-1; D ambiguous. Specimen: PBMCs or T cells enriched from blood (not recorded which). This clonotype was obtained from a woman between 18 and 30 years old who had been exposed to COVID-19. CDR3 residues: CASSLVVLSEQFF. CDR3 sequence (DNA): TGCGCCAGCAGCTTGGTAGTCCTAAGTGAGCAGTTCTTC.